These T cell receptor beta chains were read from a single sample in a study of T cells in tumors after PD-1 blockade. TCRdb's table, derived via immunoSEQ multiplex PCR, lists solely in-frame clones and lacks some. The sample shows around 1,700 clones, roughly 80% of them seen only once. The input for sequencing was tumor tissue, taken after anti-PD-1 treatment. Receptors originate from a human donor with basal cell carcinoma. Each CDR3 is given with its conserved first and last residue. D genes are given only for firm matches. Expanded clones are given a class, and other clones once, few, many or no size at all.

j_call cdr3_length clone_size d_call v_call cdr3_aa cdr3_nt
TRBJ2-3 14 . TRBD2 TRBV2 CASSDSAGRDTQYF TGTGCCAGCAGTGATTCAGCGGGGAGAGATACGCAGTATTTT
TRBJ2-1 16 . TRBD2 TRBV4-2 CASSQVTSGTYNEQFF TGTGCCAGCAGCCAAGTAACTAGCGGGACCTACAATGAGCAGTTCTTC
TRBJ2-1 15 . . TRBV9 CASRPGTAEGNEQFF TGTGCCAGCAGACCAGGGACGGCGGAAGGCAATGAGCAGTTCTTC
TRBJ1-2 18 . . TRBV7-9 CASSTGMNYGGMIGGYTF TGTGCCAGCAGCACCGGGATGAACTACGGGGGAATGATTGGTGGCTACACCTTC
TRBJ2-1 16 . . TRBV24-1 CATSDFSGGAYNEQFF TGTGCCACCAGTGATTTTTCCGGGGGCGCCTACAATGAGCAGTTCTTC
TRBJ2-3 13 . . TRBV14 CASGGLGADTQYF TGTGCCAGCGGAGGGCTGGGCGCAGATACGCAGTATTTT
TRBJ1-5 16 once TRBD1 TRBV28 CASSLRLGQEHQPQHF TGTGCCAGCAGTTTACGTCTCGGACAGGAGCATCAGCCCCAGCATTTT
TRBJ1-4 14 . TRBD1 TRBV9 CASSLGQEAEKLFF TGTGCCAGCAGCTTAGGACAGGAGGCTGAAAAACTGTTTTTT
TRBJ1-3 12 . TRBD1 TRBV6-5 CASSPGQGRIYF TGTGCCAGCAGCCCCGGACAGGGGAGGATATATTTT
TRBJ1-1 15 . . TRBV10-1 CASSESNRANTEAFF TGCGCCAGCAGTGAGTCGAACAGGGCCAACACTGAAGCTTTCTTT
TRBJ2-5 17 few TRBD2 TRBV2 CASRLGTSGLGRETQYF TGTGCCAGCAGGCTCGGGACTAGCGGGCTAGGGCGGGAGACCCAGTACTTC
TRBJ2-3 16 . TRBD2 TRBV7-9 CASSLGTSGNTDTQYF TGTGCCAGCAGCTTAGGGACTAGCGGGAATACAGATACGCAGTATTTT
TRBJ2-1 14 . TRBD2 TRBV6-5 CASKGTSDYNEQFF TGTGCCAGCAAGGGGACTAGCGACTACAATGAGCAGTTCTTC
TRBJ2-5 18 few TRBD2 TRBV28 CASSPIFGTSGGGETQYF TGTGCCAGCAGTCCGATCTTCGGGACTAGCGGGGGAGGGGAGACCCAGTACTTC
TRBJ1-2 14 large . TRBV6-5 CASSYDTANYGYTF TGTGCCAGCAGTTACGACACAGCTAACTATGGCTACACCTTC
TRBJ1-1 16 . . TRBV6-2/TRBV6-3 CASSLPRVLGWAEAFF TGTGCCAGCAGCCTCCCCCGAGTACTGGGTTGGGCTGAAGCTTTCTTT
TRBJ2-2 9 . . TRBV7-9 CVDTGELFF TGTGTCGACACCGGGGAGCTGTTTTTT
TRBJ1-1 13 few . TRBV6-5 CASRGGLGTEAFF TGTGCCAGCAGAGGGGGGCTGGGCACTGAAGCTTTCTTT
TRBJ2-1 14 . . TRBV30 CAWSVSDTYNEQFF TGTGCCTGGAGTGTCAGCGACACCTACAATGAGCAGTTCTTC
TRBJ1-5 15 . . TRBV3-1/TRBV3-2 CASSQDSGPHQPQHF TGTGCCAGCAGCCAAGATTCGGGTCCGCACCAGCCCCAGCATTTT
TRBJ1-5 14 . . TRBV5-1 CASSSTRDNKPQHF TGCGCCAGCAGCTCGACGAGGGATAATAAGCCCCAGCATTTT
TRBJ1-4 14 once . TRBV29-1 CSAGTQGTNEKLFF TGCAGTGCCGGGACCCAGGGTACTAATGAAAAACTGTTTTTT
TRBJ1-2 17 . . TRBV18 CASSPTPSNPANYGYTF TGTGCCAGCTCACCGACGCCCTCCAACCCTGCTAACTATGGCTACACCTTC
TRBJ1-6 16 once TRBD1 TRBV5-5 CASSPTRDRGSSPLHF TGTGCCAGCAGCCCAACAAGGGACAGGGGCAGTTCACCCCTCCACTTT
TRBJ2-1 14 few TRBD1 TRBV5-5 CASRLEQGASEQFF TGTGCCAGCAGACTAGAACAGGGGGCGAGTGAGCAGTTCTTC
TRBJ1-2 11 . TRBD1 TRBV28 CASSSDRGNTF TGTGCCAGCAGTTCAGACAGGGGGAACACCTTC